The next 17 T cell receptor beta chains were all read from a single sample in a study of T cell responses to AZD1222 COVID-19 vaccine. Clones were sequenced by immunoSEQ multiplex PCR, and TCRdb holds only the in-frame ones, with some missing. The table lists over 100,000 clones, around nine tenths of them singletons, with 2.5% to 4% in the top ten. This material consisted of peripheral blood, taken 28 days after the second dose of the MenACWY control vaccine. The receptor source for this set is an adult who received the MenACWY meningococcal vaccine as a control.

The V and J genes are TRBV4-3 and TRBJ2-1; possible D gene TRBD2, 7 bases. Germline V gives CDR1 LGHNA, CDR2 YSLEER. The CDR3 covers 16 residues. Trimming took 0 bases from V and 5 from J, leaving 14 bases between them. The CDR3 DNA sequence: TGCGCCAGCAGCCAAGACGTGAGGGGGGGCAACAATGAGCAGTTCTTC. It encodes CASSQDVRGGNNEQFF.

The chain uses TRBV19 and TRBJ1-1; no definite D call. The ends were cut back, 3 bases at V and 5 bases at J, with 10 bases in the middle. Germline assignment: CDR1 LNHDA and CDR2 SQIVND (reference sequence). The CDR3 length is 13 residues. The CDR3 reads CASSIRILTEAFF. The CDR3 bases are TGTGCCAGTAGTATTAGGATTTTGACTGAAGCTTTCTTT.

J is TRBJ1-6 and V is TRBV3-1 (or the pseudogene TRBV3-2); TRBD1 matches 10 bases. The CDR3 contains 14 residues. Trimming removed 7 bases from V and 8 bases from J; junction bases left unmatched: 5. Looked up from germline, CDR1 is LGHDT and CDR2 is YNNKEL (reference sequence). The CDR3 sequence: CASNRGTGDSPLHF. CDR3 bases: TGTGCCAGCAACCGCGGGACAGGGGATTCACCCCTCCACTTT.

The CDR3, as DNA: TGTGCCAGCAGCGTAGGGGGGAGAGTCTATCCTGAAGCTTTCTTT. This encodes CASSVGGRVYPEAFF. The chain uses TRBV9 and TRBJ1-1; tentatively, D is TRBD1 (5 bases). Germline CDR1 reads SGDLS; CDR2 reads YYNGEE. CDR3 size: 15 residues. Trimming left V 0 bases short and J 6 bases short, with 15 bases between.

This clone was detected only once. V gene TRBV5-1 combines with J gene TRBJ1-5; tentatively, D is TRBD1 (5 bases). V was trimmed by 5 bases and J by 3 bases, leaving 12 bases between them. CDR3 length: 14 residues. CDR1 and CDR2 from the germline V gene are SGHRS and YFSETQ. The DNA of the CDR3 is TGCGCCAGCAGTTTCGACAGCCTCAATCAGCCCCAGCATTTT. Translated: CASSFDSLNQPQHF.

The chain has TRBV7-2 and TRBJ2-3; 9 nucleotides align to TRBD1. V lost 5 bases to trimming and J lost 2 bases; unmatched junction nucleotides: 8. This CDR3 contains 16 residues. Germline CDR1 SGHTA, CDR2 FQGNSA. In nucleotides, the CDR3 is TGTGCCAGCAGCCTTTACGGGACAGGGAACACAGATACGCAGTATTTT. This translates into CASSLYGTGNTDTQYF.

J is TRBJ1-1 and V is TRBV6-5; D is perhaps TRBD1 (5 bases). The V end was cut by 2 bases, the J end by 5 bases, with 15 bases between. The germline gives CDR1 MNHEY, CDR2 SVGAGI. This CDR3 comprises 15 residues. The CDR3, as DNA: TGTGCCAGCAGTTACCCTAGGTCGGGGGGGACTGAAGCTTTCTTT. Its protein is CASSYPRSGGTEAFF.

V usage is TRBV19 and J usage is TRBJ2-7; D possibly corresponds to TRBD2 (6 bases). The V and J ends lost 3 bases and 7 bases respectively, with 7 bases between them. The CDR3 covers 11 residues. Germline values: CDR1 LNHDA, CDR2 SQIVND (reference sequence). DNA of the CDR3: TGTGCCAGTAGTATTGCGGGGGAGCAGTACTTC. It codes for CASSIAGEQYF.

Notes on this clone: The same CDR3 arises from other DNA sequences in this sample as well. This rearrangement joins TRBV19 to TRBJ2-1; 8 nucleotides agree with TRBD1. After removal of 3 bases from V and 7 bases from J, the junction contained 2 bases not matched to a gene. The CDR3 contains 13 residues. CDR1 and CDR2 (germline): LNHDA, SQIVND (reference sequence). The CDR3 sequence is CASSINRGNEQFF. The CDR3 nucleotides read TGTGCCAGTAGTATTAACAGGGGGAATGAGCAGTTCTTC. Full variable domain (rest looked up from reference TRBV19 and TRBJ2-1): DGGITQSPKYLFRKEGQNVTLSCEQNLNHDAMYWYRQDPGQGLRLIYYSQIVNDFQKGDIAEGYSVSREKKESFPLTVTSAQKNPTAFYLCASSINRGNEQFFGPGTRLTVL.

This chain's CDR3 is CASSPSERGRSNQPQHF. The CDR3 DNA follows: TGTGCCAGTAGTCCCTCTGAAAGAGGGCGCAGCAATCAGCCCCAGCATTTT. The gene calls are TRBV19 and TRBJ1-5; D ambiguous. The length of the CDR3 is 17 residues. Germline CDR1 reads LNHDA; CDR2 reads SQIVND (reference sequence). Trimming removed 5 bases at V and 1 base at J, with 18 bases between.

There are a few counts of this clone. The sample has other DNA sequences that encode this CDR3 too. The V gene is TRBV10-3, the J gene TRBJ1-1; D remains unclear. Trimming took 2 bases from V and 0 from J, leaving 10 bases between them. This CDR3 has 15 residues. Germline CDR1 ENHRY, CDR2 SYGVKD. The CDR3 DNA follows: TGTGCCATCAGTGAGAGCCAGGACCTGAACACTGAAGCTTTCTTT. This encodes CAISESQDLNTEAFF.

This chain connects TRBV19 to TRBJ2-4; TRBD2 matches 7 bases. J was trimmed by 9 bases and V by 5 bases; bases with no gene match: 7. Germline V gene sequence: CDR1 LNHDA, CDR2 SQIVND (reference sequence). This CDR3 comprises 13 residues. In nucleotides, the CDR3 is TGTGCCAGTAGTGATGGACTAGTGAGCATTCAGTACTTC. The encoded protein is CASSDGLVSIQYF.

This chain links TRBV5-1 with TRBJ2-7, with no clear D. The CDR3 is made up of 18 amino acids. Looked up from germline, CDR1 is SGHRS and CDR2 is YFSETQ. Trimming left V 4 bases short and J 0 bases short, with 23 bases between. In DNA form, the CDR3 reads TGCGCCAGCAGCCGCTCGGCGTCGGCAGGTCCCTCCTCCTACGAGCAGTACTTC. It yields the protein CASSRSASAGPSSYEQYF.

The gene calls are TRBV6-4 and TRBJ1-2, with D perhaps TRBD1 (6 bases). Germline V gene data show CDR1 as MRHNA and CDR2 as SNTAGT. Between the trimmed V and J ends, which lost 8 bases and 6 bases, there was a span of 16 bases. CDR3 length: 13 residues. CDR3 region: CASSHHRADGYTF. The DNA for the CDR3 is TGTGCCAGCTCCCATCACAGGGCGGATGGCTACACCTTC.

V is TRBV5-1 and J is TRBJ1-2, with a weak D call TRBD1 (6 bases). The CDR3 length is 15 residues. Germline CDR1 is SGHRS and CDR2 is YFSETQ. Trimming removed 4 bases from V and 4 bases from J, with 17 bases in between. The CDR3 loop reads CASSQWTARSYGYTF. In DNA, the CDR3 is TGCGCCAGCAGCCAATGGACAGCGAGAAGCTATGGCTACACCTTC.

V gene TRBV6-6 combines with J gene TRBJ1-2; 7 bases agree with TRBD1. The CDR3 length is 14 residues. V dropped 8 bases and J dropped 4; count of bases not matched to a gene: 10. Germline-derived CDR1 and CDR2 are MNHNY and SVGAGI (reference sequence). CDR3 nucleotides: TGTGCCAGCCTACTTAAGGGACAGTCCTATGGCTACACCTTC. Its translation is CASLLKGQSYGYTF.

This clone was recorded once. The V and J genes are TRBV2 and TRBJ2-2, with 9 nucleotides matching TRBD2. The germline V gene has CDR1 SNHLY and CDR2 FYNNEI. The CDR3 has 16 amino acids. Trimming cost V 5 bases and J 0 bases; bases outside gene matches: 4. CDR3 in amino acids: CASSRLAGSNTGELFF. CDR3 coding DNA: TGTGCCAGCAGTCGGCTAGCGGGGTCGAACACCGGGGAGCTGTTTTTT.